The source of this T cell receptor (beta chain) is a study of PD-1 blockade in classical Hodgkin lymphoma. With regard to this clone: The antigen remains undetermined.

Germline-derived CDR1 and CDR2 are SGHRS and YFSETQ. V shed 0 bases, J shed 0 bases, and the junction held 8 bases outside the gene matches. This CDR3 region has 19 residues. The patients all showed relapse after autologous stem cell transplantation, while their brentuximab vedotin exposure varied. Magnetic negative selection of thawed PBMCs was the method by which CD4+ T cells were purified. Sequencing used immunoSEQ multiplex PCR; TCRdb keeps in-frame clones, though not all of them. The table shows tens of thousands of clones, with over 80% occurring only once. Overall study results and limits: Patients with a complete response exhibited baseline diversity comparable to newly diagnosed patients.

This receptor was obtained from a human donor with classical Hodgkin lymphoma. The chain is built from TRBV5-1 and TRBJ2-3; 12 bases match TRBD2. This sample comprised CD4+ T cells from blood, obtained at baseline. CDR3 nucleotide sequence: TGCGCCAGCAGCTTGGCCGGGACTAGCGGGTTCACTAGCACAGATACGCAGTATTTT. Its protein product is CASSLAGTSGFTSTDTQYF.